This T cell receptor (beta chain) was retrieved from a study of CD8+ T cells in alopecia areata. About the study: Affected scalp percentage gauged treated patients' severity.

General study results and limits: For patients receiving tofacitinib, scalp clonality and expanded CD8+ clones among the top 100 significantly decreased. Relative to mice, TCR sharing across patients was less clear, a difference possibly HLA-related. Association of baseline CD8+ expansion with response is uncertain owing to one nonresponder.

Extraction of RNA preceded its reverse transcription into cDNA, which served as the sequencing template. Libraries were prepared by immunoSEQ multiplex PCR; TCRdb keeps only in-frame clonotypes and omits some of them. The sample includes around 97,000 clones, 85% to 90% of them seen just once. CDR3 length: 11 residues. Germline loops: CDR1 SEHNR, CDR2 FQNEAQ (reference sequence). Trimming stripped 8 bases from V and 2 bases from J, with 5 bases between. Described treatment: oral pan-JAK inhibitor, 5-10 mg twice daily. Details on this clone: What it binds is not known.

The origin of this receptor is a human donor with alopecia areata. Material: CD8+ T cells sorted from blood, obtained at approximately week 30, from a patient treated with tofacitinib. This chain connects TRBV7-9 to TRBJ2-3; D is undetermined. The CDR3 DNA sequence: TGTGCCAGCCAGGCCACAGATACGCAGTATTTT. Translated, it gives CASQATDTQYF.